This T cell receptor (beta chain) was obtained from a study of graft-versus-host responses after intestinal transplantation. The wider study: Tacrolimus plus steroids were given to all recipients for 3 to 4 years, preceded by anti-thymocyte globulin induction. General study results and limits: Levels of circulating GvH clones at their peak were associated with early post-transplant HvG declines.

Germline values: CDR1 MGHRA, CDR2 YSYEKL. Trimming removed 0 bases from V and 1 base from J; junction bases left unmatched: 3. The CDR3 is made up of 17 amino acids. About this clone: Antigen: not known.

TCRdb keeps only in-frame clones here, not all; method: immunoSEQ multiplex PCR. The table lists tens of thousands of clones, roughly nine tenths of them singletons, with approximately 2.7% in the top ten. The material was unstimulated CD8+ T cells sorted from spleen or lymph node cells, obtained before intestinal transplant. The chain uses TRBV4-1 and TRBJ2-2, with 9 bases fitting TRBD2. The receptor's source is a human donor who received an intestinal transplant. The CDR3 loop reads CASSQEGLALNTGELFF. Here the CDR3 DNA reads TGCGCCAGCAGCCAAGAGGGACTAGCCTTGAACACCGGGGAGCTGTTTTTT.